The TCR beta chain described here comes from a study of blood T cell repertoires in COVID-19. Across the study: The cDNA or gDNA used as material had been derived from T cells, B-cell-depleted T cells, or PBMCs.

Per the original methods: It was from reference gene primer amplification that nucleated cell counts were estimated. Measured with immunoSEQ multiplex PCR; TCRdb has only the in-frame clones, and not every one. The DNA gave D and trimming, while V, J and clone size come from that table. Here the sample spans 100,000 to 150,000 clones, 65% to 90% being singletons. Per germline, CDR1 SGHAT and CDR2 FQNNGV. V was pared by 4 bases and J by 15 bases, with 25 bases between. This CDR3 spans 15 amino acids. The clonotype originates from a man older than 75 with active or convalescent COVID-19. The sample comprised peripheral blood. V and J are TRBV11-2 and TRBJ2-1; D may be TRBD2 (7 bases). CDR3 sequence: CASSYLLRQARELFF. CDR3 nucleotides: TGTGCCAGCAGCTACTTACTTCGACAGGCGCGGGAGTTGTTCTTC.